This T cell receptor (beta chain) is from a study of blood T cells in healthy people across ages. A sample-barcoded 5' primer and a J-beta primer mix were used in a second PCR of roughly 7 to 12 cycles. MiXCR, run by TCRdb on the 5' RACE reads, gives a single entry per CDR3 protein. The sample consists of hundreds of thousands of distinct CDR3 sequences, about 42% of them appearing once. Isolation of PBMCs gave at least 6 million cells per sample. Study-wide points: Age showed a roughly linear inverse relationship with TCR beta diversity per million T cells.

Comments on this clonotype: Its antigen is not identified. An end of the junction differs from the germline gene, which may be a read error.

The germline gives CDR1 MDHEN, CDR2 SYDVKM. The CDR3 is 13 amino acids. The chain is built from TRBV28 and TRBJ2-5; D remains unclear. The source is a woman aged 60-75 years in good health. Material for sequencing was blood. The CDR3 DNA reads TGTGCCAGCAGTTTAGGGAACCCAGAGACCCTGTACTTC. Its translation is CASSLGNPETLYF.